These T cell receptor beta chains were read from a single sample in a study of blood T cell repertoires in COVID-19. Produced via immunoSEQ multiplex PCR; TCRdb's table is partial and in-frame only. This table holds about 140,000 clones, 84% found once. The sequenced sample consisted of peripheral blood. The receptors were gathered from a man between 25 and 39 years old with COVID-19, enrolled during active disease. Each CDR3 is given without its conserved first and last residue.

ASSLQWSGAWTEAF TRBJ1-1 TRBV5-5
AWSRAGGPREQF TRBJ2-1 TRBV30
ASSFRGRANTGELF TRBJ2-2 TRBV5-1
ASTSNSFETQY TRBJ2-5 TRBV7-2
ASIPARDNYNEQF TRBJ2-1 TRBV6-5
ATQKSASYEQY TRBJ2-7 TRBV24-1
ASSLGLALTYEQY TRBJ2-7 TRBV7-2
ASSLLGLAGNPYNEQF TRBJ2-1 TRBV19
ASSPPGERPNNEQF TRBJ2-1 TRBV11-2
ASSYRGLSGELF TRBJ2-2 TRBV7-2
ASSYRQAQLPLH TRBJ1-6 TRBV6-5
ASGQSMNTEAF TRBJ1-1 TRBV6-5
ARLGGEGKAF TRBJ1-1 TRBV5-3
ASSLGTGSYNEQF TRBJ2-1 TRBV7-2
ASSLFQQGGNQPQH TRBJ1-5 TRBV5-6
ASSQAGGRAYNEQF TRBJ2-1 TRBV4-1
ASMDRGQSPLH TRBJ1-6 TRBV19
ASSPGGTGRDEKLF TRBJ1-4 TRBV9
ASTDRQEKPYEQY TRBJ2-7 TRBV5-4
ASSQDVQRAGSGDQY TRBJ2-5 TRBV4-2
ASSLKTSGFTDTQY TRBJ2-3 TRBV5-5
AIRAGGAETQY TRBJ2-5 TRBV10-3
ASSVTGLNTEAF TRBJ1-1 TRBV9
ASSPGAGGWPASTDTQY TRBJ2-3 TRBV18
ASSSAGTGGFYEQY TRBJ2-7 TRBV5-5
ASSLRRAF TRBJ1-1 TRBV5-8
ASSYGGSRTDTQY TRBJ2-3 TRBV6-5
ASNSPREGLGETQY TRBJ2-5 TRBV21-1
ASSQLDRLAYEQY TRBJ2-7 TRBV3-1/TRBV3-2